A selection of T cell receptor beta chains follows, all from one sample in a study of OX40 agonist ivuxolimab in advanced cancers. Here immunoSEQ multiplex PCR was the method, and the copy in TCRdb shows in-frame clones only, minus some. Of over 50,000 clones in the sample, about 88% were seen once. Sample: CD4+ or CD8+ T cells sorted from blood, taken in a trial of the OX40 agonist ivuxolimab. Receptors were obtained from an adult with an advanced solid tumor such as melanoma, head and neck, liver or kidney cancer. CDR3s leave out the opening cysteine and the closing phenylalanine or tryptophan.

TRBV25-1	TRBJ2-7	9	ASTRAGSYF
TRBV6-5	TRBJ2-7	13	ASSYGTGVSYEQY
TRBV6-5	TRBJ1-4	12	ASNEGGQYEKLF
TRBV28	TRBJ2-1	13	ASSFGRGPYNEQF
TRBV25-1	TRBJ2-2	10	ASTLGPGELF
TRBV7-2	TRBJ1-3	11	ASSLGPGNTIY
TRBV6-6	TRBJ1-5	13	ASSYSGGQAQPQH
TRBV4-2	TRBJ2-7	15	ASSQDQGGFPTYEQY
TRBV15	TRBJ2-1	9	ATSSYNEQF
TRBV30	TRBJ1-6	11	ACSTGGGSPLH
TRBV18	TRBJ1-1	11	ASSPVQGTEAF
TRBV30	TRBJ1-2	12	AWRPPHGAYGYT
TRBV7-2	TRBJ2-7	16	ASSLVALAGVSVYEQY
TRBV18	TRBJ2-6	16	ASSRSGTGSSGANVLT
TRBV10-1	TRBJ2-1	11	ASSESGGSGQF
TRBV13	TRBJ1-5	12	ASSLGGFSQPQH
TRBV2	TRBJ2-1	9	ASSEREGQF
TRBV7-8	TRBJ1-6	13	ASSLNRRDNSPLH
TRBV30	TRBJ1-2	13	AWCPPPRRLYGYT
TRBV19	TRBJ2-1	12	ASSIAGSLREQF
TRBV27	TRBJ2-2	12	ASSFNYNSGELF
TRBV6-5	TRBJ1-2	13	ASSTGTGRHYGYT
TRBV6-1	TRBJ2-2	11	ASEGPIGGELF
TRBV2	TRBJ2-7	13	ASSEVGQLSYEQY
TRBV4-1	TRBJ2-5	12	ASSSLDGQETQY
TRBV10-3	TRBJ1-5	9	AISDGGPQH
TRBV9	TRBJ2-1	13	ASSAGSFSYNEQF
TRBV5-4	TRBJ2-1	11	ASSLRTDNEQF
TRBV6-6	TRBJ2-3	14	ASSGGSGGAVDTQY
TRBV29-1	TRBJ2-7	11	SAGGFGLYEQY
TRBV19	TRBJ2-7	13	ASSIGTSRPYEQY
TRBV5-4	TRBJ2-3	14	ASSFGIAGAPDTQY
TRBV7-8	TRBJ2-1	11	ASSPPRGDEQF
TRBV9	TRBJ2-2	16	ASSVGLGTDANTGELF
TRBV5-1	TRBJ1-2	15	ASSLLPTRPVNYGYT
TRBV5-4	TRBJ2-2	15	ASSGGLAGVRTGELF
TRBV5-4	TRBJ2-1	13	ASSSSGSSYNEQF
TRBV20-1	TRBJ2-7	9	SARDQAGGI